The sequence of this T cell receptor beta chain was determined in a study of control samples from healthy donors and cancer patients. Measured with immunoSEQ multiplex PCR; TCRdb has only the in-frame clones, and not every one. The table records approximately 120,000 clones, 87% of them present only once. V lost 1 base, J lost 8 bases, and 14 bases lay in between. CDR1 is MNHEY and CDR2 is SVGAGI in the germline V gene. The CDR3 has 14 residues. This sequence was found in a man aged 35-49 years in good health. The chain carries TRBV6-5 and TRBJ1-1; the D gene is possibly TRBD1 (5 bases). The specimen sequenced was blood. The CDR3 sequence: CASSYYGGNKEAFF. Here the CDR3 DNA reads TGTGCCAGCAGTTACTACGGGGGGAATAAAGAAGCTTTCTTT.